This T cell receptor beta chain appears in the sequencing data of a study of blood T cell repertoires in COVID-19. Profiled with immunoSEQ multiplex PCR; TCRdb holds only in-frame clones, not every one. The repertoire holds some 150,000 clones, with approximately 87% as singletons. Looked up from germline, CDR1 is SGHVS and CDR2 is FQNEAQ. The CDR3 covers 18 residues. V dropped 5 bases and J dropped 0; count of bases not matched to a gene: 12. This clone was picked up a small number of times. This receptor was obtained from a man aged 45-60 years with active COVID-19. Sequenced: peripheral blood. The J gene is TRBJ2-7, the V gene TRBV7-8; 11 bases fit TRBD2. DNA for the CDR3: TGTGCCAGCAGCAAGTCGGAGGGACTAGCGGCCAGCTCCTACGAGCAGTACTTC. Translation: CASSKSEGLAASSYEQYF.